A selection of T cell receptor beta chains follows, all from one sample in a study of blood T cell repertoires in COVID-19. Generated by immunoSEQ multiplex PCR, the TCRdb table keeps only in-frame clones and is missing some. The sample holds some 130,000 clones, around four fifths seen once. Source material: PBMCs or T cells enriched from blood (not recorded which). Source of these receptors: a man aged 35-49 years with acute COVID-19. The CDR3 runs from the conserved cysteine through the conserved F or W. The order of the fields is D gene, clone size, V gene, J gene, CDR3 DNA, CDR3 protein. A D gene is named only where the DNA matches it firmly. Part of the rows lack a size; the others show once, few, many or a class for expanded clones.

D gene: NA
clone size: NA
V gene: TRBV6-4
J gene: TRBJ1-1
CDR3 DNA: TGTGCCATCCTCTGGGGGGGATGGGACACTGAAGCTTTCTTT
CDR3 protein: CAILWGGWDTEAFF

D gene: NA
clone size: NA
V gene: TRBV28
J gene: TRBJ1-1
CDR3 DNA: TGTGCCAGCTCTCTACTTGGGTTCAGGGCTTTCTTT
CDR3 protein: CASSLLGFRAFF

D gene: TRBD1
clone size: NA
V gene: TRBV9
J gene: TRBJ2-3
CDR3 DNA: TGTGCCAGCAGCGTTGGGACAGGGAAACCCCCTCAAGCAGATACGCAGTATTTT
CDR3 protein: CASSVGTGKPPQADTQYF

D gene: NA
clone size: NA
V gene: TRBV18
J gene: TRBJ2-7
CDR3 DNA: TGTGCCAGCTCACCAGGGGCCAACTCCTACGAGCAGTACTTC
CDR3 protein: CASSPGANSYEQYF

D gene: NA
clone size: NA
V gene: TRBV28
J gene: TRBJ2-2
CDR3 DNA: TGTGCCAGCAGTTTAGGCCAGGCCTTACAGTTTTTT
CDR3 protein: CASSLGQALQFF

D gene: TRBD1
clone size: once
V gene: TRBV7-2
J gene: TRBJ2-2
CDR3 DNA: TGTGCCAGCAGCTCCCCGGACAGGGGGAGATGGACCGGGGAGCTGTTTTTT
CDR3 protein: CASSSPDRGRWTGELFF

D gene: NA
clone size: NA
V gene: TRBV2
J gene: TRBJ1-6
CDR3 DNA: TGTGCCAGCAGTGAACTATCCGGCGGGGATAATTCACCCCTCCACTTT
CDR3 protein: CASSELSGGDNSPLHF

D gene: TRBD1
clone size: NA
V gene: TRBV28
J gene: TRBJ2-7
CDR3 DNA: TGTGCCAGCAGTCCACCCGGGACAGGGAACTACGAGCAGTACTTC
CDR3 protein: CASSPPGTGNYEQYF

D gene: TRBD2
clone size: NA
V gene: TRBV5-1
J gene: TRBJ2-1
CDR3 DNA: TGCGCCAGCAGCGATAGCGGGTACCTGTACAATGAGCAGTTCTTC
CDR3 protein: CASSDSGYLYNEQFF

D gene: NA
clone size: NA
V gene: TRBV7-8
J gene: TRBJ1-5
CDR3 DNA: TGTGCCAGCAGCCTGAGACCGGGACAGCCCCAGCATTTT
CDR3 protein: CASSLRPGQPQHF

D gene: NA
clone size: few
V gene: TRBV28
J gene: TRBJ1-2
CDR3 DNA: TGTGCCAGCAGTTTAGCCGGGACACAATCCGGCTACACCTTC
CDR3 protein: CASSLAGTQSGYTF

D gene: NA
clone size: NA
V gene: TRBV9
J gene: TRBJ2-1
CDR3 DNA: TGTGCCAGCAGCGTCCTAGACTCTATCAATGAGCAGTTCTTC
CDR3 protein: CASSVLDSINEQFF

D gene: TRBD1
clone size: once
V gene: TRBV5-6
J gene: TRBJ1-5
CDR3 DNA: TGTGCCAGCAGCTTGGAAGGGACAGGTCAGCCCCAGCATTTT
CDR3 protein: CASSLEGTGQPQHF

D gene: TRBD1
clone size: NA
V gene: TRBV29-1
J gene: TRBJ2-5
CDR3 DNA: TGCAGCGGTGGACAGGGCCGACGCCCCCAGTACTTC
CDR3 protein: CSGGQGRRPQYF

D gene: NA
clone size: NA
V gene: TRBV3-1/TRBV3-2
J gene: TRBJ1-1
CDR3 DNA: TGTGCCAGCAGCAAGAGCCCGGGACAGAACACTGAAGCTTTCTTT
CDR3 protein: CASSKSPGQNTEAFF

D gene: TRBD2
clone size: NA
V gene: TRBV29-1
J gene: TRBJ2-1
CDR3 DNA: TGCAGCGTTGAAGATCATACGGTTAGTAGCGGGGTCGACAATGAGCAGTTCTTC
CDR3 protein: CSVEDHTVSSGVDNEQFF

D gene: TRBD1
clone size: NA
V gene: TRBV19
J gene: TRBJ2-7
CDR3 DNA: TGTGCCAGTAGTATCAGCCAGGGGGCCAATTACGAGCAGTACTTC
CDR3 protein: CASSISQGANYEQYF

D gene: NA
clone size: NA
V gene: TRBV5-1
J gene: TRBJ2-7
CDR3 DNA: TGCGCCAGCAGCCCTAACCCGGGGTCGACCTCCGAGCAGTACTTC
CDR3 protein: CASSPNPGSTSEQYF

D gene: NA
clone size: NA
V gene: TRBV2
J gene: TRBJ1-2
CDR3 DNA: TGTGCCAGCACGTTGGGGGGGCTCTATGGCTACACCTTC
CDR3 protein: CASTLGGLYGYTF

D gene: NA
clone size: NA
V gene: TRBV19
J gene: TRBJ2-2
CDR3 DNA: TGTGCCAGCACAACCCAAGTCGCGAACACCGGGGAGCTGTTTTTT
CDR3 protein: CASTTQVANTGELFF

D gene: NA
clone size: NA
V gene: TRBV11-2
J gene: TRBJ2-7
CDR3 DNA: TGTGCCAGCAGTGTACCAGGGGGGAACTCCTACGAGCAGTACTTC
CDR3 protein: CASSVPGGNSYEQYF

D gene: NA
clone size: NA
V gene: TRBV5-1
J gene: TRBJ1-6
CDR3 DNA: TGCGCCAGCAGCTTCGGGCGGGCGCTGAATTCACCCCTCCACTTT
CDR3 protein: CASSFGRALNSPLHF

D gene: NA
clone size: NA
V gene: TRBV3-1/TRBV3-2
J gene: TRBJ2-3
CDR3 DNA: TGTGCCAGCAGCCAAGAAGGGGCAGATACGCAGTATTTT
CDR3 protein: CASSQEGADTQYF

D gene: NA
clone size: NA
V gene: TRBV19
J gene: TRBJ2-3
CDR3 DNA: TGTGCCAGTAGTATAGATGGGGGCTTTGTCGCAGATACGCAGTATTTT
CDR3 protein: CASSIDGGFVADTQYF

D gene: NA
clone size: NA
V gene: TRBV19
J gene: TRBJ1-1
CDR3 DNA: TGTGCCAGTAGTATAGATGGGGACAACGTGAAAGCTTTCTTT
CDR3 protein: CASSIDGDNVKAFF

D gene: TRBD1
clone size: NA
V gene: TRBV27
J gene: TRBJ1-6
CDR3 DNA: TGTGCCAGCAGCACGGGACAGGGTTATAATTCACCCCTCCACTTT
CDR3 protein: CASSTGQGYNSPLHF

D gene: TRBD1
clone size: once
V gene: TRBV5-1
J gene: TRBJ1-2
CDR3 DNA: TGCGCCAGCAGCTCCGGGACAGGGGGCTACACCTTC
CDR3 protein: CASSSGTGGYTF

D gene: TRBD1
clone size: NA
V gene: TRBV28
J gene: TRBJ1-2
CDR3 DNA: TGTGCCAGCAGTACAGGGGGCTATGGCTACACCTTC
CDR3 protein: CASSTGGYGYTF

D gene: NA
clone size: NA
V gene: TRBV21-1
J gene: TRBJ1-3
CDR3 DNA: TGTGCCAGCAGCTCTCAACCAGGGGGAGTTGGAAACACCATATATTTT
CDR3 protein: CASSSQPGGVGNTIYF

D gene: TRBD1
clone size: NA
V gene: TRBV25-1
J gene: TRBJ2-7
CDR3 DNA: TGTGCCAGCAGTCTGTTTCAGGGGGTCTCGGAGCAGTACTTC
CDR3 protein: CASSLFQGVSEQYF

D gene: NA
clone size: NA
V gene: TRBV18
J gene: TRBJ2-2
CDR3 DNA: TGTGCCAGCTCCCCGACACCGAACACCGGGGAGCTGTTTTTT
CDR3 protein: CASSPTPNTGELFF

D gene: NA
clone size: few
V gene: TRBV2
J gene: TRBJ1-4
CDR3 DNA: TGTGCCAGCAGTGAGCTCCGGGGGAATGAAAAACTGTTTTTT
CDR3 protein: CASSELRGNEKLFF

D gene: NA
clone size: NA
V gene: TRBV6-1
J gene: TRBJ1-3
CDR3 DNA: TGTGCCAGCAGTGAAGCGCGGATTCGCCCTGGAAACACCATATATTTT
CDR3 protein: CASSEARIRPGNTIYF

D gene: TRBD1
clone size: once
V gene: TRBV2
J gene: TRBJ2-7
CDR3 DNA: TGTGCCAGTTCCCGGGACAGTTACTACGAGCAGTACTTC
CDR3 protein: CASSRDSYYEQYF

D gene: NA
clone size: NA
V gene: TRBV5-1
J gene: TRBJ1-2
CDR3 DNA: TGCGCCAGCAGGGGTACAGTAGGGGGCTATGGCTACACCTTC
CDR3 protein: CASRGTVGGYGYTF

D gene: NA
clone size: NA
V gene: TRBV7-9
J gene: TRBJ1-1
CDR3 DNA: TGTGCCAGCAGCTTACCTATTATGAACACTGAAGCTTTCTTT
CDR3 protein: CASSLPIMNTEAFF

D gene: NA
clone size: NA
V gene: TRBV19
J gene: TRBJ1-2
CDR3 DNA: TGTGCCACCCGCAGAGGTGAGGACTATGGCTACACCTTC
CDR3 protein: CATRRGEDYGYTF

D gene: TRBD1
clone size: NA
V gene: TRBV4-2
J gene: TRBJ1-1
CDR3 DNA: TGTGCCAGCAGCCACGGACAGGGAAAGACTGAAGCTTTCTTT
CDR3 protein: CASSHGQGKTEAFF

D gene: NA
clone size: NA
V gene: TRBV6-5
J gene: TRBJ2-3
CDR3 DNA: TGTGCCAGCAGTTACGGGGCGGATTCTAGCACAGATACGCAGTATTTT
CDR3 protein: CASSYGADSSTDTQYF

D gene: NA
clone size: NA
V gene: TRBV27
J gene: TRBJ2-7
CDR3 DNA: TGTGCCAGCAGTAAAAACAGGGGAGGATCCTACGAGCAGTACTTC
CDR3 protein: CASSKNRGGSYEQYF

D gene: NA
clone size: NA
V gene: TRBV6-2/TRBV6-3
J gene: TRBJ2-3
CDR3 DNA: TGTGCCAGCAGTTACCTGTCAGGGGCGAATACGCAGTATTTT
CDR3 protein: CASSYLSGANTQYF

D gene: TRBD1
clone size: NA
V gene: TRBV5-5
J gene: TRBJ2-7
CDR3 DNA: TGTGCCAGCAGCCAGCAGGGGACAGGGGGCTACGAGCAGTACTTC
CDR3 protein: CASSQQGTGGYEQYF

D gene: TRBD2
clone size: NA
V gene: TRBV19
J gene: TRBJ2-3
CDR3 DNA: TGTGCCAGTAGGGGACTAGCGGCCAGCACAGATACGCAGTATTTT
CDR3 protein: CASRGLAASTDTQYF

D gene: TRBD1
clone size: NA
V gene: TRBV18
J gene: TRBJ1-1
CDR3 DNA: TGTGCCAGCTCCCCAGGGGGGTCGAACACTGAAGCTTTCTTT
CDR3 protein: CASSPGGSNTEAFF

D gene: TRBD1
clone size: NA
V gene: TRBV7-2
J gene: TRBJ2-7
CDR3 DNA: TGTGCCAGCAGCCGTTTGGGACAGACCTACGAGCAGTACTTC
CDR3 protein: CASSRLGQTYEQYF

D gene: NA
clone size: NA
V gene: TRBV6-5
J gene: TRBJ2-7
CDR3 DNA: TGTGCCAGCAGTTACAGTGGAGCTTTCCACTACGAGCAGTACTTC
CDR3 protein: CASSYSGAFHYEQYF

D gene: TRBD1
clone size: few
V gene: TRBV7-2
J gene: TRBJ1-5
CDR3 DNA: TGTGCCAGCAGCTCGGGACAGGGGCTTATCGGTCAGCCCCAGCATTTT
CDR3 protein: CASSSGQGLIGQPQHF

D gene: NA
clone size: NA
V gene: TRBV3-1/TRBV3-2
J gene: TRBJ2-3
CDR3 DNA: TGTGCCAGCAGCCCCTTTTTAGCAGATACGCAGTATTTT
CDR3 protein: CASSPFLADTQYF